This T cell receptor beta chain is drawn from a study of tumor-infiltrating lymphocytes in primary liver carcinoma. Total RNA and DNA came together from 20-30 mg of bulk tissue without cell sorting. Chronic HBV infection, untreated so far, was present in the patients. Study-level points and caveats: Tumor region pairs overlapped more than did tumor-adjacent and tumor-blood pairs.

The CDR3 extends over 15 amino acids. This clonotype was seen more than once but under ten times. Its antigen is as yet unknown. The junction departs from the called germline gene at one end, perhaps through a read error. Priming with a constant-region primer yielded TCR beta cDNA from 450 to 550 ng total RNA. Construction of TCR beta libraries relied on three successive nested multiplex PCR rounds employing slightly modified ARM-PCR. Amplification in the first two PCR rounds was performed using TRBV1-TRBV30 forward primers and a C-beta reverse primer for roughly 9 cycles each. MiXCR, applied by TCRdb to the multiplex PCR reads, yields one record per CDR3 protein. The repertoire consists of about 99,000 distinct CDR3 sequences, with 55% to 70% occurring once and the leading ten covering more than 8%.

J is TRBJ2-5 and V is TRBV12-3 or TRBV12-4; 9 bases map to TRBD1. The sequence was collected from an older woman with primary liver carcinoma and hepatitis B virus infection. Material for sequencing was liver tumor tissue from sampling region 5. Noted subset: tumor region T5, tumor centre. The CDR3 nucleotides read TGTGCCAGTAGTTTTTCCACAGGGGGCGCGGAGGCCCAGTACTTC. It yields the protein CASSFSTGGAEAQYF.